This T cell receptor (beta chain) was found in a study of blood T cell repertoires in COVID-19. Study-wide context: The United States, Italy and Spain were the sources of the acute and convalescent COVID-19 samples. T cells, B-cell-depleted T cells, or PBMCs supplied cDNA or gDNA.

In the study's own analysis: By means of reference gene primer amplification, nucleated cell counts were estimated. Measured with immunoSEQ multiplex PCR; TCRdb has only the in-frame clones, and not every one. V and J calls and clone size are those listed in that table; D and trimming were worked out from the DNA. The data contain over 200,000 clones, 80% to 90% of them singletons. The CDR3 runs 15 residues. V shed 0 bases, J shed 1 base, and the junction held 3 bases outside the gene matches. From germline, CDR1 is SEHNR and CDR2 FQNEAQ (reference sequence). The specimen sequenced was peripheral blood. This receptor was taken from a woman aged 45-59 years with acute or convalescent COVID-19. This chain links TRBV7-9 with TRBJ2-7; 7 bases are a match to TRBD2. Written as DNA, the CDR3 is TGTGCCAGCAGCTTAGCGGGCGGGAGTTCCTACGAGCAGTACTTC. Amino acid sequence: CASSLAGGSSYEQYF.